This TCR beta chain was captured in a study of T cells in localized non-small cell lung cancer. Broader study findings: With higher T cell density in blood came longer overall survival.

As for this clone: Its target is not known.

The protocol was immunoSEQ multiplex PCR, while the TCRdb copy is restricted to in-frame clones and leaves out a portion. The sample includes fewer than 90,000 clones, 80% seen only once; the top ten take roughly 21%. The CDR3 is made up of 14 amino acids. Germline assignment: CDR1 SGHTA and CDR2 FQGTGA. Trimming stripped 4 bases from V and 5 bases from J, with 14 bases between. The chain couples TRBV7-3 to TRBJ2-5; D may be TRBD1 or TRBD2 (6 bases each). The sample here was PBMCs, taken before any cancer treatment. The receptor's source is a man aged 40 to 69 with stage II squamous cell lung carcinoma. The CDR3 nucleotides are TGTGCCAGCAGCTATGGAGGGGGAGGCGAGACCCAGTACTTC. Residues: CASSYGGGGETQYF.